Presented here are 27 T cell receptor beta chains from one specimen sequenced in a study of blood T cell repertoires in COVID-19. Generated by immunoSEQ multiplex PCR, the TCRdb table keeps only in-frame clones and is missing some. The data hold over 250,000 clones, with approximately 90% observed a single time. Sample: PBMCs or T cells enriched from blood (not recorded which). The receptors here all came from a man between 40 and 49 years old who had recovered from COVID-19.

This chain joins TRBV27 and TRBJ2-3; TRBD2 aligns across 14 bases. CDR3 length: 18 amino acids. Germline assignment: CDR1 MNHEY and CDR2 SMNVEV (reference sequence). J gave up 4 bases and V 5 bases, and 11 bases lay outside the gene matches. CDR3 DNA sequence: TGTGCCAGCAGTCAGACTAGCGGGGGGGCAATTTTCGCAGATACGCAGTATTTT. Translation: CASSQTSGGAIFADTQYF.

The CDR3 protein is CASSSQMSGTQYF. The CDR3 DNA follows: TGTGCCAGCAGTTCCCAGATGTCAGGGACCCAGTACTTC. The gene calls are TRBV12-3 or TRBV12-4 and TRBJ2-5; D gene uncertain. The CDR3 sequence is 13 residues long. V lost 4 bases and J 7 bases, leaving 13 bases between the germline ends.

This chain joins TRBV4-1 and TRBJ1-3, with TRBD1 matching over 7 bases. The CDR3 length is 14 residues. CDR1 is MGHRA, CDR2 YSYEKL, per germline. Trimming took 2 bases from V and 3 from J; bases not matched to a gene: 1. CDR3 sequence (DNA): TGCGCCAGCAGCCAACAGGGGGTTGGAAACACCATATATTTT. This sequence encodes CASSQQGVGNTIYF.

The genes are TRBV5-1 and TRBJ2-3; 10 nucleotides agree with TRBD2. The CDR3 sequence is 16 residues long. J was trimmed by 4 bases and V by 0 bases; bases with no gene match: 5. Germline-derived CDR1 and CDR2 are SGHRS and YFSETQ. The CDR3 DNA reads TGCGCCAGCAGCTTGGGGGCTAGCGGGAGTCCAGATACGCAGTATTTT. This gives the protein CASSLGASGSPDTQYF.

The rearrangement uses TRBV29-1 and TRBJ2-7; 13 bases map to TRBD2. V gave up 7 bases and J gave up 7 bases; unmatched junction bases: 10. The CDR3 extends over 14 amino acids. Germline CDR1 is SQVTM and CDR2 is ANQGSEA. CDR3 in DNA: TGCAGCGCCCATCCCGGGACTAGCGGGATGGAGCAGTACTTC. This encodes CSAHPGTSGMEQYF.

The chain couples TRBV2 to TRBJ1-2, with D possibly TRBD1 on 5 matching bases. CDR3 length: 13 amino acids. CDR1 and CDR2 from the germline V gene are SNHLY and FYNNEI. V was trimmed by 3 bases and J by 4 bases, leaving 9 bases between them. The CDR3 DNA is TGTGCCAGCAGTGATGGCGGGGCCTATGGCTACACCTTC. It yields the protein CASSDGGAYGYTF.

The gene calls are TRBV5-1 and TRBJ1-6; 7 nucleotides line up with TRBD1. With V trimmed by 1 base and J by 7 bases, 5 bases remained unmatched. CDR1 and CDR2 (germline): SGHRS, YFSETQ. This CDR3 contains 15 residues. The CDR3 nucleotides read TGCGCCAGCAGCTTGTCAGGGGGTGGAAATTCACCCCTCCACTTT. It translates to CASSLSGGGNSPLHF.

The chain uses TRBV3-1 (or the pseudogene TRBV3-2) and TRBJ2-1; D unclear. Germline V gives CDR1 LGHDT, CDR2 YNNKEL (reference sequence). V lost 3 bases and J 5 bases, leaving 17 bases between the germline ends. CDR3 length: 16 amino acids. The CDR3 loop reads CASSHHLAHWDNEQFF. DNA for the CDR3: TGTGCCAGCAGCCACCATTTAGCACATTGGGACAATGAGCAGTTCTTC.

V and J are TRBV4-2 and TRBJ2-1; perhaps TRBD1 as D (6 bases). The V end lost 1 base, the J end lost 1 base, and 14 bases lay between the germline ends. CDR3 length: 17 amino acids. Germline V gene data show CDR1 as LGHNA and CDR2 as YNFKEQ. The CDR3 loop is CASSQVSGGASYNEQFF. The CDR3 DNA reads TGTGCCAGCAGCCAAGTTTCTGGGGGCGCATCCTACAATGAGCAGTTCTTC.

This chain links TRBV6-1 with TRBJ1-2, with TRBD1 identical over 7 bases. Germline V lookup: CDR1 MNHNS, CDR2 SASEGT. J gave up 1 base and V 5 bases, and 10 bases lay outside the gene matches. This CDR3 is built from 16 residues. DNA of the CDR3: TGTGCCAGCAGTAAAGGGACAGTAGATTTTAACTATGGCTACACCTTC. This sequence encodes CASSKGTVDFNYGYTF.

V and J are TRBV2 and TRBJ2-7, with a possible D match to TRBD1 (7 bases). CDR3 length: 18 amino acids. Germline V gives CDR1 SNHLY, CDR2 FYNNEI. Trimming pared 5 bases from V and 0 bases from J, leaving 23 bases between. This chain's CDR3 is CASSKGSAGQTNSYEQYF. In nucleotides, the CDR3 is TGTGCCAGCAGTAAGGGGTCGGCGGGACAGACGAACTCCTACGAGCAGTACTTC. Complete variable domain (other parts from reference TRBV2 and TRBJ2-7): EPEVTQTPSHQVTQMGQEVILRCVPISNHLYFYWYRQILGQKVEFLVSFYNNEISEKSEIFDDQFSVERPDGSNFTLKIRSTKLEDSAMYFCASSKGSAGQTNSYEQYFGPGTRLTVT.

The table lists this clone with a count of one. The gene calls are TRBV20-1 and TRBJ2-7, with 11 bases that match TRBD2. Germline CDR1 and CDR2: DFQATT and SNEGSKA (reference sequence). The ends lost 3 bases at V and 2 bases at J; junction bases unmatched: 9. This CDR3 is 16 amino acids long. The CDR3 region has the DNA TGCAGTGCTAGTCCCTTCGGGACTAGCGGCACCTACGAGCAGTACTTC. The encoded protein is CSASPFGTSGTYEQYF.

This clone was seen only a few times. The chain uses TRBV28 and TRBJ1-1, with 8 bases identical to TRBD1. The V segment lost 6 bases and the J segment 3 bases; nucleotides outside the gene matches: 12. CDR3 length equals 16 residues. CDR1 and CDR2 (germline): MDHEN, SYDVKM. CDR3 nucleotide sequence: TGTGCCAGCAGGGGTCCTCCCGGGACAGGCCACACTGAAGCTTTCTTT. Encoded protein: CASRGPPGTGHTEAFF.

The rearrangement uses TRBV24-1 and TRBJ2-1; tentatively, D is TRBD2 (5 bases). This CDR3 has 14 amino acids. The germline V gene has CDR1 KGHDR and CDR2 SFDVKD. Trimming took off 6 bases at V and 2 bases at J, with 10 bases between the two ends. CDR3 sequence (DNA): TGTGCCACCAGTCAATCGGGGACCTACAATGAGCAGTTCTTC. Translation: CATSQSGTYNEQFF.

The J gene is TRBJ2-3, the V gene TRBV27; TRBD1 might be the D (6 bases). In germline, CDR1 is MNHEY, CDR2 SMNVEV (reference sequence). The CDR3 spans 14 residues. Trimming took off 6 bases at V and 0 bases at J, with 10 bases between the two ends. The CDR3 DNA is TGTGCCAGCAGACAGGGAAGAAGCACAGATACGCAGTATTTT. This encodes CASRQGRSTDTQYF.

This sequence joins TRBV7-8 and TRBJ2-1; D unresolved. The CDR3 length is 14 residues. Germline V gene lookup returns CDR1 SGHVS and CDR2 FQNEAQ. Trimming took off 5 bases at V and 1 base at J, with 9 bases between the two ends. CDR3 DNA: TGTGCCAGCAGCGCCCTAGGTTCCTACAATGAGCAGTTCTTC. This sequence encodes CASSALGSYNEQFF.

The J gene is TRBJ2-1, the V gene TRBV7-8; a weak D match, TRBD2 (6 bases). Germline CDR1 SGHVS, CDR2 FQNEAQ. The ends were cut back, 1 base at V and 10 bases at J, with 14 bases in the middle. This CDR3 region has 14 residues. The CDR3 is CASSLGQLALEQFF. CDR3 bases: TGTGCCAGCAGCTTAGGTCAACTAGCCTTAGAGCAGTTCTTC.

This chain connects TRBV15 to TRBJ2-7, with D unclear. Per the germline V gene, CDR1 is LNHNV and CDR2 is YYDKDF (reference sequence). The CDR3 has 15 residues. V was shortened by 0 bases and J by 3 bases, with 12 bases between the two germline ends. CDR3 in DNA: TGTGCCACCAGCAGAGATCTGACTCTGGACTACGAGCAGTACTTC. It codes for CATSRDLTLDYEQYF.

The gene calls are TRBV29-1 and TRBJ2-5, with TRBD2 as a possible D gene (5 bases). The CDR3 loop spans 11 amino acids. Germline assignment: CDR1 SQVTM and CDR2 ANQGSEA. Between the trimmed V and J ends, which lost 4 bases and 5 bases, there was a span of 8 bases. CDR3 amino acids: CSVGRRETQYF. The CDR3 DNA sequence: TGCAGCGTTGGAAGGAGGGAGACCCAGTACTTC.

This clone was seen a few times. The DNA of the CDR3 is TGTGCCAGCAGCCGAGGGCCCGGGACTAAATACAATGAGCAGTTCTTC. Translated: CASSRGPGTKYNEQFF. The chain links TRBV14 to TRBJ2-1; 7 bases align to TRBD2. The length of the CDR3 is 16 residues. V lost 4 bases to trimming and J lost 4 bases; unmatched junction nucleotides: 10. Germline V CDR1 and CDR2: SGHDN, FVKESK.

The V gene is TRBV4-1, the J gene TRBJ2-3; 7 nucleotides match TRBD2. The CDR3 covers 19 residues. J was trimmed by 1 base and V by 2 bases; bases with no gene match: 15. CDR1 is MGHRA and CDR2 is YSYEKL in the germline V gene. The CDR3 region has the DNA TGCGCCAGCAGCCAATTTTTTATGTCTGGGGGGGACCGCACAGATACGCAGTATTTT. This encodes CASSQFFMSGGDRTDTQYF.

The chain uses TRBV5-5 and TRBJ1-4; 8 bases are a match to TRBD1. Germline V CDR1 and CDR2: SGHKS, YYEKEE (reference sequence). CDR3 length equals 16 residues. Trimming removed 3 bases from V and 3 bases from J; junction bases left unmatched: 7. DNA of the CDR3: TGTGCCAGCAGCTATCCCGGACAGGGTTCTAATGAAAAACTGTTTTTT. This encodes CASSYPGQGSNEKLFF.

This clone appeared a single time. The V gene is TRBV7-2, the J gene TRBJ1-5, with D uncertain. This CDR3 comprises 15 residues. V lost 6 bases, J lost 1 base, and 13 bases lay in between. CDR1 is SGHTA, CDR2 FQGNSA, per germline. In DNA form, the CDR3 reads TGTGCCAGCAGTCAGGACGGGAGAAGCAATCAGCCCCAGCATTTT. Translation gives CASSQDGRSNQPQHF.

This clone was found once. The rearrangement joins TRBV5-1 to TRBJ2-7; a possible D gene is TRBD1 (6 bases). Germline values: CDR1 SGHRS, CDR2 YFSETQ. V lost 2 bases to trimming and J lost 2 bases, with 14 bases between them. This CDR3 has 15 residues. CDR3 loop: CASSFLQGTTYEQYF. DNA of the CDR3: TGCGCCAGCAGCTTCCTTCAGGGGACCACCTACGAGCAGTACTTC.

This chain links TRBV19 with TRBJ2-1; 9 bases match TRBD1. Germline CDR1 and CDR2: LNHDA and SQIVND (reference sequence). The CDR3 length is 16 residues. With 3 bases clipped from V and 10 bases from J, the junction kept 13 bases outside the gene matches. In DNA, the CDR3 is TGTGCCAGTAGTATCCTGCCGGGACAGGGCTGGAAGGAGCAGTTCTTC. Its translation is CASSILPGQGWKEQFF.

This clone has more than one count but fewer than ten. The V and J genes are TRBV7-9 and TRBJ1-1; D ambiguous. Germline V gene sequence: CDR1 SEHNR, CDR2 FQNEAQ (reference sequence). CDR3 length: 13 amino acids. V shed 5 bases and J shed 11 bases, with 18 bases lying between them. CDR3 in DNA: TGTGCCAGCAGCCTGGAAGGAGGGAGAGTGGCTTTCTTT. Amino acid sequence: CASSLEGGRVAFF.

CDR3 amino acids: CASSMEAGHSNTGELFF. CDR3 nucleotides: TGTGCCAGTAGTATGGAAGCGGGCCACTCGAACACCGGGGAGCTGTTTTTT. The chain employs TRBV19 and TRBJ2-2; a possible D gene is TRBD2 (6 bases). CDR3 length: 17 amino acids. The V and J ends lost 3 bases and 0 bases respectively, with 14 bases between them. The germline V gene has CDR1 LNHDA and CDR2 SQIVND (reference sequence).